The rows below give T cell receptor beta chains drawn from one sample of a study of a mutant IDH1 vaccine in newly diagnosed glioma. No antigen is known for these receptors. Libraries were prepared by immunoSEQ multiplex PCR; TCRdb keeps only in-frame clonotypes and omits some of them. The sample holds under 70,000 clones, about 86% seen once. Sequences were derived from PBMCs, sampled from a glioma patient whose treatment included an IDH1 peptide vaccine. The receptor source for this set is a woman in her forties or fifties with glioma. CDR3s include the opening cysteine and the closing phenylalanine or tryptophan. The D gene is left open where the match is weak. Some rows mark clone size as missing; the rest say once, few, many or name a class of expanded clone.

TRBV7-2	-	-	TRBJ1-6	TGTGCCAGCAGGCTAGGTTCAGTCGGGGATTCACCCCTCCACTTT	CASRLGSVGDSPLHF
TRBV2	-	TRBD1	TRBJ2-2	TGTGCCAGCAGTGGGACAGGGGGTCCGCGGATGGGCGGGGAGCTGTTTTTT	CASSGTGGPRMGGELFF
TRBV6-1	-	TRBD2	TRBJ2-3	TGTGCCAGCGGTGGCCTCGGGGGGGCGGTAGATACGCAGTATTTT	CASGGLGGAVDTQYF
TRBV6-1	-	-	TRBJ1-3	TGTGCCAGCAGTGAACGGATCTCTGGAAACACCATATATTTT	CASSERISGNTIYF
TRBV5-4	once	TRBD1	TRBJ1-2	TGTGCCAGCAGCTTGCCGGGACAGGGTTCCTATGGCTACACCTTC	CASSLPGQGSYGYTF
TRBV7-9	-	-	TRBJ1-2	TGTGCCAGCAGCTTAGGTCTGTTCGCTAACTATGGCTACACCTTC	CASSLGLFANYGYTF
TRBV5-8	-	TRBD1	TRBJ1-5	TGTGCCAGCAACTACGCCGGGACAGGCATCTATCAGCCCCAGCATTTT	CASNYAGTGIYQPQHF
TRBV5-6	-	-	TRBJ2-5	TGTGCCAGCAGCTTAAGGACGTGGGGCCTCCAAGAGACCCAGTACTTC	CASSLRTWGLQETQYF
TRBV27	few	TRBD1	TRBJ2-7	TGTGCCAGCAGTTTACGTGGGACAGGGACTGAGTACGAGCAGTACTTC	CASSLRGTGTEYEQYF
TRBV19	-	TRBD2	TRBJ2-3	TGTGCCAGTATACCCGGGACTAGCGGGGGGGCGGATACGCAGTATTTT	CASIPGTSGGADTQYF
TRBV12-5	-	-	TRBJ2-2	TGTGCTAGTGGTCCCCTTTCCGGGGAGCTGTTTTTT	CASGPLSGELFF
TRBV7-9	once	-	TRBJ2-5	TGTGCCAGCAGCTTAGCGCCAGGGGACACACAAGAGACCCAGTACTTC	CASSLAPGDTQETQYF
TRBV7-9	-	TRBD1	TRBJ2-5	TGTGCCAGCAGCTTGGGGACAGGGCAAGAGACCCAGTACTTC	CASSLGTGQETQYF
TRBV19	-	-	TRBJ2-2	TGTGCCAGTAGCACCGGGCCCCCTGGGAACACCGGGGAGCTGTTTTTT	CASSTGPPGNTGELFF
TRBV27	-	TRBD2	TRBJ2-4	TGTGCCAGCCGACGCGGGGGGGTGGCGAAAAACATTCAGTACTTC	CASRRGGVAKNIQYF
TRBV27	-	-	TRBJ2-7	TGTGCCAGCAGGACAGGGAGGAATTCCTACGAGCAGTACTTC	CASRTGRNSYEQYF
TRBV5-1	-	TRBD1	TRBJ1-5	TGCGCCAGCAGCTCCGGACAGGGCGGGAATCAGCCCCAGCATTTT	CASSSGQGGNQPQHF
TRBV5-1	-	-	TRBJ2-2	TGCGCCAGCAGCTTGGGGTCAGCTTACACCGGGGAGCTGTTTTTT	CASSLGSAYTGELFF
TRBV5-1	-	-	TRBJ1-1	TGCGCCAGCAGCTTGGACCAGCTTAAAGCTTTCTTT	CASSLDQLKAFF
TRBV29-1	-	TRBD1	TRBJ2-2	TGCAGCGTTGACGGACAGGGCAACACCGGGGAGCTGTTTTTT	CSVDGQGNTGELFF
TRBV9	-	-	TRBJ1-4	TGTGCCAGCAGCCCCAGGGAGGGAGCTAATGAAAAACTGTTTTTT	CASSPREGANEKLFF
TRBV19	-	TRBD1	TRBJ1-2	TGTGCCAGTAGTATAGTCGACAGGGGTGGTGGCTACACCTTC	CASSIVDRGGGYTF
TRBV19	-	-	TRBJ2-1	TGTGCCAGTCTGGGAGGCTACAATGAGCAGTTCTTC	CASLGGYNEQFF
TRBV7-9	-	-	TRBJ1-4	TGTGCCAGCAGCTTAGTGTCGTCCGATCCGTGGATTAATGAAAAACTGTTTTTT	CASSLVSSDPWINEKLFF
TRBV19	-	-	TRBJ1-5	TGTGCCACCCCTCTATGGGGCAGGGTGGGTCAGCCCCAGCATTTT	CATPLWGRVGQPQHF
TRBV18	-	-	TRBJ1-5	TGTGCCAGCTCACCTGAGGTGCAAGGCTCCGGTCAGCCCCAGCATTTT	CASSPEVQGSGQPQHF
TRBV5-6	-	-	TRBJ2-7	TGTGCCAGCAGCCTCAATTACGAGCAGTACTTC	CASSLNYEQYF
TRBV2	-	TRBD1	TRBJ1-1	TGTGCCAGCAGTGAAGACAGGGGGAATACTGAAGCTTTCTTT	CASSEDRGNTEAFF
TRBV19	-	-	TRBJ2-2	TGTGCCAGTTGGAGGGGCGGCACCGGGGAGCTGTTTTTT	CASWRGGTGELFF
TRBV7-2	-	TRBD1	TRBJ1-5	TGTGCCAGCAGCCAAGACAGGGTTATAATTTTT	CASSQDRVIIF
TRBV4-3	-	TRBD1	TRBJ1-2	TGCGCCAGCAGCTCGGAGACAGGGGGCTATGGCTACACCTTC	CASSSETGGYGYTF
TRBV28	-	TRBD1	TRBJ2-7	TGTGCCAGCAGTTTCCCGACAGGGAACCGCGAGCAGTACTTC	CASSFPTGNREQYF
TRBV19	-	TRBD1	TRBJ2-7	TGTGCCAGTAGTATCTGGGACAGAAACTACGAGCAGTACTTC	CASSIWDRNYEQYF
TRBV5-8	-	-	TRBJ1-5	TGTGCCAGCATCCAGACAGGAAGCAATCAGCCCCAGCATTTT	CASIQTGSNQPQHF
TRBV27	-	-	TRBJ1-6	TGTGCCAGCAGCTGGGGGGTATTCTCACCCCTCCACTTT	CASSWGVFSPLHF
TRBV15	-	TRBD1	TRBJ1-2	TGTGCCACCAGCAGAGCGGAGACAGGGGAAGGTGGCTACACCTTC	CATSRAETGEGGYTF
TRBV6-5	-	TRBD2	TRBJ2-3	TGTGCCAGCAGGGCGAGACCGCCGGGGGGTACGCAGTATTTT	CASRARPPGGTQYF
TRBV28	-	-	TRBJ1-5	TGTGCCAGCACCTTAGACAGGATCGATCAGCCCCAGCATTTT	CASTLDRIDQPQHF
TRBV9	-	-	TRBJ1-2	TGTGCCAGCAGCGTATACCAGGGGGGCTACACCTTC	CASSVYQGGYTF
TRBV5-4	-	-	TRBJ2-7	TGTGCCAGCAGTTATAATTCCTACGAGCAGTACTTC	CASSYNSYEQYF
TRBV7-7	once	TRBD2	TRBJ2-5	TGTGCTAGCAGCTTAGGACTAGCGGGGGGAATACAAGAGACCCAGTACTTC	CASSLGLAGGIQETQYF
TRBV6-4	few	TRBD1	TRBJ1-6	TGTGCCAGCAGTGACTCTGGGACAGGTCATTCACCCCTCCACTTT	CASSDSGTGHSPLHF
TRBV10-1	few	-	TRBJ1-6	TGCGCCAGCAGTGGGACAGCAGCTAATTCACCCCTCCACTTT	CASSGTAANSPLHF
TRBV7-8	once	-	TRBJ1-3	TGTGCCAGCAGCGACGTCTGGGGTTTCGGAAACACCATATATTTT	CASSDVWGFGNTIYF
TRBV9	-	TRBD1	TRBJ1-4	TGTGCCAGCAGCCCCGGGACAGCCCAGGGGGAAAAACTGTTTTTT	CASSPGTAQGEKLFF
TRBV30	once	-	TRBJ2-6	TGTGCCTGGGGATCTGGGGCCAACGTCCTGACTTTC	CAWGSGANVLTF
TRBV11-3	-	-	TRBJ1-3	TGTGCCAGCAGCTTATCATCAGGGGACGGAAACACCATATATTTT	CASSLSSGDGNTIYF
TRBV28	-	-	TRBJ1-5	TGTGCCAGCAGCTCCGGGGGCGAGGGGAATCAGCCCCAGCATTTT	CASSSGGEGNQPQHF
TRBV4-2	-	-	TRBJ1-2	TGTGCCAGCAGCCAAGATAGGGCAGGGATTGATGGCTACACCTTC	CASSQDRAGIDGYTF
TRBV7-9	-	-	TRBJ2-3	TGTGCCAGCAGCTTAGTGATTCTTCCAGGCACAGATACGCAGTATTTT	CASSLVILPGTDTQYF
TRBV6-6	-	-	TRBJ2-5	TGTGCCAGCAGTTCCCAAGAGACCCAGTACTTC	CASSSQETQYF
TRBV27	-	-	TRBJ2-6	TGTGCCAGCAGTCCGCAGACTAGGGGGGCCAACGTCCTGACTTTC	CASSPQTRGANVLTF
TRBV27	-	-	TRBJ1-1	TGTGCCAGCAGTCTCTTAACAGGGTCAGGTGAAGCTTTCTTT	CASSLLTGSGEAFF
TRBV18	-	TRBD1	TRBJ1-4	TGTGCCAGCTCCCCCGGGACAGGGGGGGAAAAACTGTTTTTT	CASSPGTGGEKLFF
TRBV28	-	TRBD1	TRBJ2-1	TGTGCCAGCAGTTTATACAGGGGGGAGCAGTTCTTC	CASSLYRGEQFF